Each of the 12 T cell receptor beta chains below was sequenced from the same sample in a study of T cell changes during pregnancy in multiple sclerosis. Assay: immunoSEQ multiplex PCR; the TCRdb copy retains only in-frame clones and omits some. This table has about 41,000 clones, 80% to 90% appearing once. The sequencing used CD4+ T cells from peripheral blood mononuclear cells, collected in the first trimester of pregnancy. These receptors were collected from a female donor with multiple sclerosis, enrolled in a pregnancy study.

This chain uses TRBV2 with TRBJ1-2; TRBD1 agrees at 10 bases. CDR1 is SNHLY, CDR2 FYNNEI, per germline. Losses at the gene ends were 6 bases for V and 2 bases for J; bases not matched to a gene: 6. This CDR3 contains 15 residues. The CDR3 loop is CASREGQGRNYGYTF. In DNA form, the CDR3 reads TGTGCCAGCAGGGAGGGACAGGGGAGGAACTATGGCTACACCTTC.

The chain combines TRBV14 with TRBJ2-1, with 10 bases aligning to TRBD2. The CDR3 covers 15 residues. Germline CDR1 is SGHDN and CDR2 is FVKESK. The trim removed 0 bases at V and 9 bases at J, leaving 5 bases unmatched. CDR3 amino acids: CASSQDKLAGSEQFF. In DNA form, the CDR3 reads TGTGCCAGCAGCCAAGATAAACTAGCGGGAAGTGAGCAGTTCTTC. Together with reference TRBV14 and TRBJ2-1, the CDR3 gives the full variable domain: EAGVTQFPSHSVIEKGQTVTLRCDPISGHDNLYWYRRVMGKEIKFLLHFVKESKQDESGMPNNRFLAERTGGTYSTLKVQPAELEDSGVYFCASSQDKLAGSEQFFGPGTRLTVL.

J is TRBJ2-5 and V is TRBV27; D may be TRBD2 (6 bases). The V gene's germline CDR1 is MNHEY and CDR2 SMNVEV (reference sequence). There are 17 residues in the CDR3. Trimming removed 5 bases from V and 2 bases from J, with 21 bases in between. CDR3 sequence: CASSPRPLWSGQETQYF. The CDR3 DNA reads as TGTGCCAGCAGTCCCCGCCCCCTTTGGAGCGGGCAAGAGACCCAGTACTTC.

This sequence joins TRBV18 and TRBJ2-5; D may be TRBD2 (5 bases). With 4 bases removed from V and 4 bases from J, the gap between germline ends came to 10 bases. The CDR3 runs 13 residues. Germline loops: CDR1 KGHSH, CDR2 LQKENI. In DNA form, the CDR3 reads TGTGCCAGCTCACTACTAGGGATAGAGACCCAGTACTTC. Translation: CASSLLGIETQYF.

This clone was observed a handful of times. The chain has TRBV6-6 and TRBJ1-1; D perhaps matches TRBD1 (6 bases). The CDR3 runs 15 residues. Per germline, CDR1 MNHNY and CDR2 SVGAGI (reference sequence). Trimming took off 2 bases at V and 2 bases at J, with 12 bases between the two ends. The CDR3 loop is CASSYPRRGNTEAFF. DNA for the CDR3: TGTGCCAGCAGTTACCCTCGCAGGGGAAACACTGAAGCTTTCTTT.

CDR3 sequence: CASSPGRNLLFF. The CDR3 DNA follows: TGTGCCAGCAGCCCAGGAAGGAACTTACTGTTTTTT. The chain is built from TRBV11-2 and TRBJ1-4; D gene ambiguous. CDR1 and CDR2 from the germline V gene are SGHAT and FQNNGV. Trimming pared 5 bases from V and 13 bases from J, leaving 14 bases between. This CDR3 region has 12 residues.

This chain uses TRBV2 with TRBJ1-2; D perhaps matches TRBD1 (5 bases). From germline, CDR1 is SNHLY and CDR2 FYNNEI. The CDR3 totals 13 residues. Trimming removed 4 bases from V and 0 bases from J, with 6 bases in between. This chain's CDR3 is CASSVQANYGYTF. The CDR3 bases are TGTGCCAGCAGTGTACAGGCTAACTATGGCTACACCTTC. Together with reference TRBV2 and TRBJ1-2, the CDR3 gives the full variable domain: EPEVTQTPSHQVTQMGQEVILRCVPISNHLYFYWYRQILGQKVEFLVSFYNNEISEKSEIFDDQFSVERPDGSNFTLKIRSTKLEDSAMYFCASSVQANYGYTFGSGTRLTVV.

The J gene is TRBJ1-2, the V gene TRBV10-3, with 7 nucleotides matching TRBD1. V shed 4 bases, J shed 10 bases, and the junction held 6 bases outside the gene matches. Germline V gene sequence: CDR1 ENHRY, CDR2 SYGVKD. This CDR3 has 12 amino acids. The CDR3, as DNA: TGTGCCATCAGTGGACAGGGTATAGACTACACCTTC. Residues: CAISGQGIDYTF.

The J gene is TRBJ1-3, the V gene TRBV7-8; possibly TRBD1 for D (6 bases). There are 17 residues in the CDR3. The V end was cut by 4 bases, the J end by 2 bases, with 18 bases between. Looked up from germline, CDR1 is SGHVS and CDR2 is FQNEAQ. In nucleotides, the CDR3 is TGTGCCAGCAGCTCGGGACACTTGAAGCTCGCTGGAAACACCATATATTTT. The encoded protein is CASSSGHLKLAGNTIYF.

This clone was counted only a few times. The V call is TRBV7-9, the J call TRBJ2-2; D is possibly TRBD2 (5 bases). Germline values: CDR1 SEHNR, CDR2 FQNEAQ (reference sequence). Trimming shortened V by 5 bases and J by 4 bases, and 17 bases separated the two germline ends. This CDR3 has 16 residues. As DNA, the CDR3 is TGTGCCAGCAGCCCATCCTCGGGGTGGGGCACCGGGGAGCTGTTTTTT. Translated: CASSPSSGWGTGELFF.

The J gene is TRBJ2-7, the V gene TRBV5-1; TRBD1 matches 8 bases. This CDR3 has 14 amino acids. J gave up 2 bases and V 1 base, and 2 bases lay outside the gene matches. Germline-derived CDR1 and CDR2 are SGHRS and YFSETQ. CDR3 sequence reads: CASSLQTGAYEQYF. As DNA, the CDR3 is TGCGCCAGCAGCTTGCAGACAGGGGCCTACGAGCAGTACTTC. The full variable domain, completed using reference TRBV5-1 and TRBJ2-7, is KAGVTQTPRYLIKTRGQQVTLSCSPISGHRSVSWYQQTPGQGLQFLFEYFSETQRNKGNFPGRFSGRQFSNSRSEMNVSTLELGDSALYLCASSLQTGAYEQYFGPGTRLTVT.

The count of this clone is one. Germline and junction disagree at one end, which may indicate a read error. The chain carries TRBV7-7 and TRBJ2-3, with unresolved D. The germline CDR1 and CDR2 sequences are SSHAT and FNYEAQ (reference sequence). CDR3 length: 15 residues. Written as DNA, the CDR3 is TGTGCTAGCACCCCTATCTCCCTAGGCACAGATACGCAGTATTTT. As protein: CASTPISLGTDTQYF.